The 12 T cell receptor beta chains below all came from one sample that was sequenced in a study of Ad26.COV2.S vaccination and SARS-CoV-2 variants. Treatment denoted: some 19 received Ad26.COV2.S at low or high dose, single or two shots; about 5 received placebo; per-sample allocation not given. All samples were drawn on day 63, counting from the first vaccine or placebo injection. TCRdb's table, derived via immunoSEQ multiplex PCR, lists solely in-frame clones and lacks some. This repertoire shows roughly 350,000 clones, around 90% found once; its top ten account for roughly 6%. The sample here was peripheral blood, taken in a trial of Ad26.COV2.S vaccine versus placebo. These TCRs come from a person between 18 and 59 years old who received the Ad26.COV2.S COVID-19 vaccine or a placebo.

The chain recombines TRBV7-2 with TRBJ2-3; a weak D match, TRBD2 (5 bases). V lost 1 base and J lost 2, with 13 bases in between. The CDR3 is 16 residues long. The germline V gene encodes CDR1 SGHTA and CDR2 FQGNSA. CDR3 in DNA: TGTGCCAGCAGCTTAGAAGGATCGCGGGTCACAGATACGCAGTATTTT. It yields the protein CASSLEGSRVTDTQYF.

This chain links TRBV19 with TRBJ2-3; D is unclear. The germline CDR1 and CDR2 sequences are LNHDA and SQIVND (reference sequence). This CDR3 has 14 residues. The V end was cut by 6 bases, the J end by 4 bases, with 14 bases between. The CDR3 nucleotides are TGTGCCAGTAGCCGTCGGCGTATTGCAGATACGCAGTATTTT. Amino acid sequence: CASSRRRIADTQYF.

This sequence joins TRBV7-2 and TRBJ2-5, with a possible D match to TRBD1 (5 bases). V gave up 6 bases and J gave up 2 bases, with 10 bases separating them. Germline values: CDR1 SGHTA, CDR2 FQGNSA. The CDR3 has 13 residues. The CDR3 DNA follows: TGTGCCAGCAGAACGACAGCGCAAGAGACCCAGTACTTC. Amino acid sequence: CASRTTAQETQYF.

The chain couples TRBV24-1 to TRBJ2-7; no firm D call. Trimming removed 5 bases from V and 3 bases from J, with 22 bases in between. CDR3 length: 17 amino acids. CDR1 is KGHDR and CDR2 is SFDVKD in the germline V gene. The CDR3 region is CATSVPFLGITLYEQYF. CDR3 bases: TGTGCCACCAGTGTCCCCTTTCTAGGAATTACCCTCTACGAGCAGTACTTC.

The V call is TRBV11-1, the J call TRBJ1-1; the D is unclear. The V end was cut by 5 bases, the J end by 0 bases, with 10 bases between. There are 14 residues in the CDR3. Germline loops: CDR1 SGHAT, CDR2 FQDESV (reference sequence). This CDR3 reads CASSPLLLNTEAFF. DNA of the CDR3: TGTGCCAGCAGCCCCCTCCTACTGAACACTGAAGCTTTCTTT.

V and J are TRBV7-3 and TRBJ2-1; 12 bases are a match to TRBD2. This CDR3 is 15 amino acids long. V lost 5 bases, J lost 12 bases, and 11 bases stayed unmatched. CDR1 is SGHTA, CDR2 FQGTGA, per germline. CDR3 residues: CASSPGETSGSRQFF. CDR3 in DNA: TGTGCCAGCAGCCCCGGAGAGACTAGCGGGAGCCGGCAGTTCTTC.

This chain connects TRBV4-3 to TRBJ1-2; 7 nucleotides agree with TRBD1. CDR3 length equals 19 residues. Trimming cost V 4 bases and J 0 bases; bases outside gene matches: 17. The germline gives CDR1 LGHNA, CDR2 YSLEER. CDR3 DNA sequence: TGCGCCAGCAGCCGCCGATTAACCGGGACAGTAAGCACTAACTATGGCTACACCTTC. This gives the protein CASSRRLTGTVSTNYGYTF.

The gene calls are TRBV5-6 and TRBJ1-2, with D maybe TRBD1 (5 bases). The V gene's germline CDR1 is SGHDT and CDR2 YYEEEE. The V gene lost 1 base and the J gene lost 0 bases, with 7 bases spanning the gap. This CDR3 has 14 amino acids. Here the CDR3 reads CASSLSRANYGYTF. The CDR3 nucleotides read TGTGCCAGCAGCTTGAGCAGGGCTAACTATGGCTACACCTTC.

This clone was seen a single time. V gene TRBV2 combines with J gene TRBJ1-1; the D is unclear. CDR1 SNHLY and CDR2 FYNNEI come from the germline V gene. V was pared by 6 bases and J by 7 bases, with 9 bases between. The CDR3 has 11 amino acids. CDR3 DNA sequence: TGTGCCAGCAGCGTGGGCAGTGAAGCTTTCTTT. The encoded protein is CASSVGSEAFF.

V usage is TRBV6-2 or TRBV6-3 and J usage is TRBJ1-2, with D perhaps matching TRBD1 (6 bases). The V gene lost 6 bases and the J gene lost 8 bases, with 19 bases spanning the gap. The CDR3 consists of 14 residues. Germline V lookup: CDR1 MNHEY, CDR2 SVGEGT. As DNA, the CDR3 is TGTGCCAGCAGCGTACTAAGGACAGCCGGGGGCTACACCTTC. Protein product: CASSVLRTAGGYTF.

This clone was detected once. This CDR3 is CAITLTGGNTIYF. The CDR3, as DNA: TGTGCCATCACCTTGACAGGTGGAAACACCATATATTTT. This chain joins TRBV10-3 and TRBJ1-3, with D possibly being TRBD1 (6 bases). Trimming removed 7 bases at V and 3 bases at J, with 10 bases between. The CDR3 consists of 13 residues. The germline V gene has CDR1 ENHRY and CDR2 SYGVKD.

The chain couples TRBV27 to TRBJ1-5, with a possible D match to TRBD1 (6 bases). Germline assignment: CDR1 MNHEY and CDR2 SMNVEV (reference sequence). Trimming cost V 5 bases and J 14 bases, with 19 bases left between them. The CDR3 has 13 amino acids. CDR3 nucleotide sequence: TGTGCCAGCAGTATAGACAGGAACGAAGTTAAGCATTTT. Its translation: CASSIDRNEVKHF.